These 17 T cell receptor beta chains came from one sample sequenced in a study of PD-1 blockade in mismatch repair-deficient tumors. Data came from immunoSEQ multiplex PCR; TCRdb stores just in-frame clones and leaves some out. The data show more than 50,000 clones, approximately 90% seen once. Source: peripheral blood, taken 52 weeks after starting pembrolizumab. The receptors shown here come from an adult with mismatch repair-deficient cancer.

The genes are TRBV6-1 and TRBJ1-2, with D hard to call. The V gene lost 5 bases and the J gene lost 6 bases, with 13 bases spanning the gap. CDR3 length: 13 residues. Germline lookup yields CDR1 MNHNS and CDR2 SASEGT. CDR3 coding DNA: TGTGCCAGCAGTAACCCCCCCGGACATGGCTACACCTTC. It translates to CASSNPPGHGYTF.

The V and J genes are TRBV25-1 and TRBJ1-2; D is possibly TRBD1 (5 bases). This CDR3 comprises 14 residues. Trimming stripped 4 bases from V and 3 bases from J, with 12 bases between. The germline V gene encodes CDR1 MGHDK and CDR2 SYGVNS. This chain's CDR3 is CASSGITGDYGYTF. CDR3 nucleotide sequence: TGTGCCAGCAGTGGAATCACAGGAGACTATGGCTACACCTTC.

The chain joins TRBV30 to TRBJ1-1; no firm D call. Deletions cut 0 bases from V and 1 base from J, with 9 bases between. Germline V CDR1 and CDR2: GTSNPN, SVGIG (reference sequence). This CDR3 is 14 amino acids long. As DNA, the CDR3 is TGTGCCTGGAGTGTACCTCCATGGAACACTGAAGCTTTCTTT. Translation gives CAWSVPPWNTEAFF.

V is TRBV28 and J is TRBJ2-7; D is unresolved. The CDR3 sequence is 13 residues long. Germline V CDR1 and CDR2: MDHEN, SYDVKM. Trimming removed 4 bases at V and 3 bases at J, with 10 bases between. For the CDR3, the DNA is TGTGCCAGCAGTTGGTCCGTAGGCTACGAGCAGTACTTC. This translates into CASSWSVGYEQYF.

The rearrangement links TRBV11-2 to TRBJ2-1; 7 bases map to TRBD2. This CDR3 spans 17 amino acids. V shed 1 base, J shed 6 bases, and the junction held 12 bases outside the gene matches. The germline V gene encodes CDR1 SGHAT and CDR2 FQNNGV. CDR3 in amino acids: CASSLVGLREWGNEQFF. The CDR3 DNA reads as TGTGCCAGCAGCTTAGTCGGTTTGCGGGAGTGGGGCAATGAGCAGTTCTTC.

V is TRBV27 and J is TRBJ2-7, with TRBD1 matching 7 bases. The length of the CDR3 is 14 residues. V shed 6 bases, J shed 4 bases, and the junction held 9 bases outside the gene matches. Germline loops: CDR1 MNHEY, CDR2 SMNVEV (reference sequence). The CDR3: CASRARQGRYEQYF. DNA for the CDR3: TGTGCCAGCAGAGCTCGACAGGGTCGGTACGAGCAGTACTTC.

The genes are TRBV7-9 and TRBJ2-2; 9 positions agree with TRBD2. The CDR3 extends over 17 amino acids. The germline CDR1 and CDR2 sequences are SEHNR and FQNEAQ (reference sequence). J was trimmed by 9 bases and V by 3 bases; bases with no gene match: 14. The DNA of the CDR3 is TGTGCCAGCAGCTTCCCCTCCGAGACTAGCGGATACCGGGAGCTGTTTTTT. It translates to CASSFPSETSGYRELFF.

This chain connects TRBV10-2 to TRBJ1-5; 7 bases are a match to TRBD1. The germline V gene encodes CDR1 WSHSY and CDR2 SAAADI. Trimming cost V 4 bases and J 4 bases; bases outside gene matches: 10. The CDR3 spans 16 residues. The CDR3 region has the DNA TGCGCCAGCAGTGCCGAAACCGGGACAGCTAATCAGCCCCAGCATTTT. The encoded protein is CASSAETGTANQPQHF.

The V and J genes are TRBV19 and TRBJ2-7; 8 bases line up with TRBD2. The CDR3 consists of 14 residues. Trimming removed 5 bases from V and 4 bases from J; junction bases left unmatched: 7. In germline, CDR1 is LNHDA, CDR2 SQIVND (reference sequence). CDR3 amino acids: CASSLRLATYEQYF. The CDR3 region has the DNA TGTGCCAGTAGTCTCCGACTAGCGACTTACGAGCAGTACTTC.

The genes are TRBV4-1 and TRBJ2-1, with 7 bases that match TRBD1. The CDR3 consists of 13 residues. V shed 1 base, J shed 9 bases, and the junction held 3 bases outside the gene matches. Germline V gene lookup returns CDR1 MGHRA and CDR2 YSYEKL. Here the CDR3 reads CASSQAQGVEQFF. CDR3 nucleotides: TGCGCCAGCAGCCAAGCGCAGGGGGTTGAGCAGTTCTTC.

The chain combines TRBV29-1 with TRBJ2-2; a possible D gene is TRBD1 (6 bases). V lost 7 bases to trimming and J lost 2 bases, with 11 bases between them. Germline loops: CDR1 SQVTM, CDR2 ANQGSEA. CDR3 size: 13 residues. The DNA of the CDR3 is TGCAGCGCCTTGGACAGCAACACCGGGGAGCTGTTTTTT. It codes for CSALDSNTGELFF.

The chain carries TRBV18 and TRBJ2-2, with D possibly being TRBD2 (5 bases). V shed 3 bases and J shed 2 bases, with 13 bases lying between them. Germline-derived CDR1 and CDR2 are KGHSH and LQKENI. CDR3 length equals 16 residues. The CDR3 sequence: CASSPADSFNTGELFF. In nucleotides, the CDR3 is TGTGCCAGCTCACCGGCGGACTCGTTTAACACCGGGGAGCTGTTTTTT.

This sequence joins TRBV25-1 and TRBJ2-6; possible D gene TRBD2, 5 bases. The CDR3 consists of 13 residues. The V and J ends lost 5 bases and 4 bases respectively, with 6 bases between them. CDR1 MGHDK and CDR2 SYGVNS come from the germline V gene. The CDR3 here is CASSSGGANVLTF. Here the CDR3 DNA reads TGTGCCAGCAGTTCGGGGGGGGCCAACGTCCTGACTTTC.

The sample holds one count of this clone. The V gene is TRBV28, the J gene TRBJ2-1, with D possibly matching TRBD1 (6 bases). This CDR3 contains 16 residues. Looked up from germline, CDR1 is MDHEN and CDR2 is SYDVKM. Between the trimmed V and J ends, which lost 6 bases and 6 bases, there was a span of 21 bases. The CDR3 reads CASRSFRGAGGNEQFF. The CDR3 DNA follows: TGTGCCAGCAGATCGTTCAGGGGAGCCGGAGGCAATGAGCAGTTCTTC.

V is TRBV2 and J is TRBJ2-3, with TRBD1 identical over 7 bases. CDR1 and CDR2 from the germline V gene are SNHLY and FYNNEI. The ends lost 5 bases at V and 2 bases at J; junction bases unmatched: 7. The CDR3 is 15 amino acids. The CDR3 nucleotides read TGTGCCAGCAGTCCAGGACAGGATTACACAGATACGCAGTATTTT. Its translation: CASSPGQDYTDTQYF. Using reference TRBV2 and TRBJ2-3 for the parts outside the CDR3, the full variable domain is EPEVTQTPSHQVTQMGQEVILRCVPISNHLYFYWYRQILGQKVEFLVSFYNNEISEKSEIFDDQFSVERPDGSNFTLKIRSTKLEDSAMYFCASSPGQDYTDTQYFGPGTRLTVL.

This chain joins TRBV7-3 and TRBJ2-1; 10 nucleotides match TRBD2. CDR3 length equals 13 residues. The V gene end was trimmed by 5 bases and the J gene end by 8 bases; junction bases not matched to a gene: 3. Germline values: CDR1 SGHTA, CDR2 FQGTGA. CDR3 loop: CASSAGTSDEQFF. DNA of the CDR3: TGTGCCAGCAGCGCCGGGACTAGCGATGAGCAGTTCTTC.

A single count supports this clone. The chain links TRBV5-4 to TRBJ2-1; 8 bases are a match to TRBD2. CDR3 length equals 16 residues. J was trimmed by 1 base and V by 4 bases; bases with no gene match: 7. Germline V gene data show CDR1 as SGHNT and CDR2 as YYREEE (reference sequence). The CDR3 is CASSPGLGVSYNEQFF. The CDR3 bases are TGTGCCAGCAGCCCGGGACTAGGGGTTTCCTACAATGAGCAGTTCTTC.